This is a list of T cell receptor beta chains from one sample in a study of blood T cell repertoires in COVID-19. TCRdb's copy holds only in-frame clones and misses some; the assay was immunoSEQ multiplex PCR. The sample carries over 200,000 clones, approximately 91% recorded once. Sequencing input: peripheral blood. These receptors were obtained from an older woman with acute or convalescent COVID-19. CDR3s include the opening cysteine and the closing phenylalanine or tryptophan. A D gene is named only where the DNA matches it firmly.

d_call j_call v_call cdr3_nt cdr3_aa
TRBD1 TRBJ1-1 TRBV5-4 TGTGCCAGCAGCTTCTCGGACAGGGGAAACACTGAAGCTTTCTTT CASSFSDRGNTEAFF
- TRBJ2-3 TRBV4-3 TGCGCCAGCAGCCAAGTTGGGGCGCTTAGCACAGATACGCAGTATTTT CASSQVGALSTDTQYF
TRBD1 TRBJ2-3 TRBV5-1 TGCGCCAGCAGCCTCGGGACAGTCACAGATACGCAGTATTTT CASSLGTVTDTQYF
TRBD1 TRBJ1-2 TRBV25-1 TGTGCCAGCACCTCGGACAGGGTCCATGGCTACACCTTC CASTSDRVHGYTF
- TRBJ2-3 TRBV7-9 TGTGCCAGCAGTTCAAGGACTTCCGCCACAGATACGCAGTATTTT CASSSRTSATDTQYF
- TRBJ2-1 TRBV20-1 TGCAGTGCTAGTTACCCACGGGGGGCGATATACAATGAGCAGTTCTTC CSASYPRGAIYNEQFF
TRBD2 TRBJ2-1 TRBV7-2 TGTGCCAGCAGCTTAGCGGGAGGGCCCCTCCATGAGCAGTTCTTC CASSLAGGPLHEQFF
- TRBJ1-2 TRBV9 TGTGCCAGCAGCGTAGACGGGGGGCTTAACTATGGCTACACCTTC CASSVDGGLNYGYTF
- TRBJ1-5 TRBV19 TGTGCCAGTAGTATCCCCCGGGGGGGGGCCAATCAGCCCCAGCATTTT CASSIPRGGANQPQHF
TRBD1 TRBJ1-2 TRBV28 TGTGCCAGCAGTCGGGACAGGGTGGGTGGCTACACCTTC CASSRDRVGGYTF
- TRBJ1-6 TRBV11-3 TGTGCCAGCAGACAACGCGCAGGTTATAATTCACCCCTCCACTTT CASRQRAGYNSPLHF
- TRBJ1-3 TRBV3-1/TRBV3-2 TGTGCCAGCAGCCAAGATCTGACAGGAGGAAACACCATATATTTT CASSQDLTGGNTIYF
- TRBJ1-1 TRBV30 TGTGCCTGGAGTCGTCAGGGGAACACTGAAGCTTTCTTT CAWSRQGNTEAFF
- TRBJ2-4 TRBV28 TGTGCCAGCATCGGAGGGATAGCCAAAAACATTCAGTACTTC CASIGGIAKNIQYF